What follows are 7 T cell receptor beta chains derived from one specimen sequenced in a study of neurological immune-mediated disorders. A single record per CDR3 protein comes from TCRdb applying MiXCR to the 5' RACE reads. The sample carries some 68,000 distinct CDR3 sequences, roughly 15% recorded once. Sample time point: longitudinal time-point 1 (baseline). Sequences were obtained from PBMCs. These receptors were taken from a female donor with HTLV-1-associated myelopathy (HAM/TSP).

This clonotype was detected many times. This sequence joins TRBV20-1 and TRBJ2-5; D gene ambiguous. The germline V gene has CDR1 DFQATT and CDR2 SNEGSKA (reference sequence). Trimming stripped 0 bases from V and 0 bases from J, with 8 bases between. The CDR3 consists of 14 residues. CDR3 nucleotide sequence: TGCAGTGCTAGAGATTTACACAACCAAGAGACCCAGTACTTC. It codes for CSARDLHNQETQYF.

V is TRBV5-1 and J is TRBJ2-6; no reliable D call. The CDR3 extends over 15 amino acids. With 0 bases removed from V and 5 bases from J, the gap between germline ends came to 9 bases. CDR1 is SGHRS, CDR2 YFSETQ, per germline. CDR3 sequence reads: CASSLVAVWANVLTF. The CDR3 DNA reads TGCGCCAGCAGCTTGGTGGCGGTATGGGCCAACGTCCTGACTTTC.

This rearrangement joins TRBV6-5 to TRBJ2-3, with TRBD1 matching 7 bases. The CDR3 extends over 14 amino acids. Germline trimming cut 9 bases from V and 2 bases from J; bases unmatched to any gene: 8. Germline V lookup: CDR1 MNHEY, CDR2 SVGAGI. CDR3 nucleotides: TGTGCCAGTGGGACAGCCCTCTCCACAGATACGCAGTATTTT. Protein: CASGTALSTDTQYF.

This clonotype was found many times. J is TRBJ2-7 and V is TRBV28; weak D call: TRBD1 (6 bases). Trimming took 5 bases from V and 7 from J, leaving 15 bases between them. Germline CDR1 and CDR2: MDHEN and SYDVKM. CDR3 length: 13 residues. CDR3 loop: CASSAQGRQEQYF. Here the CDR3 DNA reads TGTGCCAGCAGTGCACAGGGTCGGCAAGAGCAGTACTTC.

This clonotype has ten or more counts. The rearrangement joins TRBV27 to TRBJ2-7; 11 nucleotides line up with TRBD2. Germline CDR1 MNHEY, CDR2 SMNVEV (reference sequence). The V gene end was trimmed by 5 bases and the J gene end by 2 bases; junction bases not matched to a gene: 5. This CDR3 is 15 amino acids long. DNA for the CDR3: TGTGCCAGCAGTCGTAGCGGGGGGGACACCTACGAGCAGTACTTC. Translation: CASSRSGGDTYEQYF.

At least ten counts were recorded for this clonotype. The chain carries TRBV5-1 and TRBJ2-2; 11 bases map to TRBD1. The germline gives CDR1 SGHRS, CDR2 YFSETQ. The CDR3 is made up of 15 amino acids. Losses at the gene ends were 5 bases for V and 4 bases for J; bases not matched to a gene: 4. This chain's CDR3 is CASRTGTGGTGELFF. The CDR3 DNA sequence: TGCGCCAGCAGAACCGGGACAGGGGGCACCGGGGAGCTGTTTTTT.

This clonotype was recorded at least ten times. The chain uses TRBV11-2 and TRBJ2-3, with TRBD2 matching over 11 bases. V lost 4 bases, J lost 1 base, and 4 bases stayed unmatched. CDR3 length: 16 residues. Germline-derived CDR1 and CDR2 are SGHAT and FQNNGV. CDR3 in DNA: TGTGCCAGCAGCTCATATAGCGGGGGGGGCACAGATACGCAGTATTTT. It yields the protein CASSSYSGGGTDTQYF.